This TCR beta chain came from a study of blood T cells in healthy people across ages. CDR1 is KGHDR and CDR2 is SFDVKD in the germline V gene. V lost 0 bases and J 5 bases, leaving 4 bases between the germline ends. The CDR3 length is 13 residues. PBMCs were isolated at a quantity of at least 6 million per sample. Alongside a J-beta primer mix, a sample-barcoded 5' primer served in a second PCR lasting about 7 to 11 cycles. Each cDNA molecule was tagged by a template-switch adaptor that had 12 random nucleotides. TCRdb itself ran the 5' RACE reads through MiXCR, one entry per CDR3 protein. The data hold some 1.5 million distinct CDR3 sequences, with 28% observed a single time. This clonotype was detected ten times or more. Its antigen is currently unknown. Points from the study as a whole: Diversity was higher, and naive CD4+ cells more numerous, in long-lived donors than in aged donors.

The origin of this receptor is a woman in her thirties in good health. Material: blood. This rearrangement joins TRBV24-1 to TRBJ2-1; D gene uncertain. CDR3 coding DNA: TGTGCCACCAGTGATTTGGGGAACAATGAGCAGTTCTTC. Its translation: CATSDLGNNEQFF.